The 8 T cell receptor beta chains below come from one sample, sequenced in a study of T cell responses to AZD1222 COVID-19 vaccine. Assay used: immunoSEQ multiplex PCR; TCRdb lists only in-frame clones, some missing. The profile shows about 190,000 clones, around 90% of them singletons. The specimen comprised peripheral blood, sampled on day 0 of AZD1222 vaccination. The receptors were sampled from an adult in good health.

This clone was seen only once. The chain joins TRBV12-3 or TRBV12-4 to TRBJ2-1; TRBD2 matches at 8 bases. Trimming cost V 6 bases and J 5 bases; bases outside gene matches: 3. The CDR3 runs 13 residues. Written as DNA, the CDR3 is TGTGCCAGCAGGTCGGGAGGGAACAATGAGCAGTTCTTC. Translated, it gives CASRSGGNNEQFF.

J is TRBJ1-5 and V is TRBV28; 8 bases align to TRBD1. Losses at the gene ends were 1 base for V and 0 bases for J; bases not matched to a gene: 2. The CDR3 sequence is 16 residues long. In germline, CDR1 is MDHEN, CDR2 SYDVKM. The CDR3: CASSLSGGYSNQPQHF. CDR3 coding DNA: TGTGCCAGCAGTTTATCAGGGGGCTATAGCAATCAGCCCCAGCATTTT.

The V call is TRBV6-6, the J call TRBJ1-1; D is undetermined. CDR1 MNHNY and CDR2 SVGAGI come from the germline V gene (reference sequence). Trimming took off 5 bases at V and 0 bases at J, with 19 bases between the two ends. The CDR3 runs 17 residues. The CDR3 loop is CASSPTQSGSMNTEAFF. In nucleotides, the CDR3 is TGTGCCAGCAGTCCGACCCAAAGCGGCAGCATGAACACTGAAGCTTTCTTT.

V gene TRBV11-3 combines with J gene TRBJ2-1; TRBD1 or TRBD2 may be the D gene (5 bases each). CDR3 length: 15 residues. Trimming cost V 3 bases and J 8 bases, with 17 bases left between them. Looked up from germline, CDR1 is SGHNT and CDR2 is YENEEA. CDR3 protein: CASSLGVGSVDEQFF. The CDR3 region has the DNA TGTGCCAGCAGCTTGGGGGTTGGGTCAGTGGATGAGCAGTTCTTC.

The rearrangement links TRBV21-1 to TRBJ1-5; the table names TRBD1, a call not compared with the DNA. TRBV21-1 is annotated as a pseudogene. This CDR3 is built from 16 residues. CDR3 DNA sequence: TGTGCCAGCAGCAAAGGCAGGGTGATCGTCGGTCAGCCCCAGCATTTT. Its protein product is CASSKGRVIVGQPQHF.

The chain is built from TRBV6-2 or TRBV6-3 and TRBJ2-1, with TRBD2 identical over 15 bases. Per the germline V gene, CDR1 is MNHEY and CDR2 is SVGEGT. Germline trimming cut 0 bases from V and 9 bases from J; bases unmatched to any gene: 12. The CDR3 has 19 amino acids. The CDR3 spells CASSYSGLAGGSKRGEQFF. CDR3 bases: TGTGCCAGCAGTTACTCTGGACTAGCGGGGGGGTCAAAGAGAGGTGAGCAGTTCTTC.

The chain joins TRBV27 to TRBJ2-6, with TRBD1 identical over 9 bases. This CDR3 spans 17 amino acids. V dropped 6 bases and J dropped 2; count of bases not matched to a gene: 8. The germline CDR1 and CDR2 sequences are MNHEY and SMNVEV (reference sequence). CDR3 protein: CASRQTGGKAGANVLTF. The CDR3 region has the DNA TGTGCCAGCAGGCAGACAGGGGGAAAGGCTGGGGCCAACGTCCTGACTTTC. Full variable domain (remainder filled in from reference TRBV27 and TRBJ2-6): EAQVTQNPRYLITVTGKKLTVTCSQNMNHEYMSWYRQDPGLGLRQIYYSMNVEVTDKGDVPEGYKVSRKEKRNFPLILESPSPNQTSLYFCASRQTGGKAGANVLTFGAGSRLTVL.

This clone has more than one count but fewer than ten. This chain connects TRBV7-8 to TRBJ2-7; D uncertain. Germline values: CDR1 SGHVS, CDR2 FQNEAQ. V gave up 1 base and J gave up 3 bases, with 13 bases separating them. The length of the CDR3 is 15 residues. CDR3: CASSLDPLVGYEQYF. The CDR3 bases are TGTGCCAGCAGCTTAGACCCACTCGTCGGCTACGAGCAGTACTTC.